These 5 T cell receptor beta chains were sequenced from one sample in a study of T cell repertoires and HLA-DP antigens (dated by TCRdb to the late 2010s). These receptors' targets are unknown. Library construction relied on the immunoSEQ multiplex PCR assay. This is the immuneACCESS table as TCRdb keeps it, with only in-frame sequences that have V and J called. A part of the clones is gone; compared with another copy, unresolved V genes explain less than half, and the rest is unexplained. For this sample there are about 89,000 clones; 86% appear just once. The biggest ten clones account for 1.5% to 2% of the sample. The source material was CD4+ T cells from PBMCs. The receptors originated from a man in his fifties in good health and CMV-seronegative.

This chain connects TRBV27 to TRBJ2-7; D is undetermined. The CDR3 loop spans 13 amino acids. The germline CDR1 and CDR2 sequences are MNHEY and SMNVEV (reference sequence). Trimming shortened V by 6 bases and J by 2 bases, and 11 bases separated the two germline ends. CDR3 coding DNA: TGTGCCAGCAGCCTCTTCGGAGCCTACGAGCAGTACTTC. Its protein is CASSLFGAYEQYF.

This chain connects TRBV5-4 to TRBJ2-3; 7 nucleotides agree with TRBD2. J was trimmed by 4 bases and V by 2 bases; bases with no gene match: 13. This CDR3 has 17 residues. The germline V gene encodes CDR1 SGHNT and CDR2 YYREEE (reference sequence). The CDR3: CASSFPSSPGGSDTQYF. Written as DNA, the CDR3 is TGTGCCAGCAGCTTCCCCTCGAGTCCCGGGGGGTCAGATACGCAGTATTTT.

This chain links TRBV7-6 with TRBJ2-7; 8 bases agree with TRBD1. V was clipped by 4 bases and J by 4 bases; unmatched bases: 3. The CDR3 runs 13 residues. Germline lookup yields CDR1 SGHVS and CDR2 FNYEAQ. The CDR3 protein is CASSSTGGYEQYF. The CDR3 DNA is TGTGCCAGCAGCTCAACAGGGGGATACGAGCAGTACTTC.

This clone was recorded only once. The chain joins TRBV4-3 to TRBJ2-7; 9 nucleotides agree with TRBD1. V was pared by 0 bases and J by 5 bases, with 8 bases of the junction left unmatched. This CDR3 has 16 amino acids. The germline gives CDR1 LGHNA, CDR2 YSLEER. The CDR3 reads CASSQDSTGGNNEQYF. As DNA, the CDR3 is TGCGCCAGCAGCCAAGATTCGACAGGGGGAAACAACGAGCAGTACTTC.

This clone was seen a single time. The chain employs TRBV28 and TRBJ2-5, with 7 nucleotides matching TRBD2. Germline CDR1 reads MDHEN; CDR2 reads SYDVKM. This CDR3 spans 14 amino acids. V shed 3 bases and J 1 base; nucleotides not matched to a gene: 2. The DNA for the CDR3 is TGTGCCAGCAGTTTTGGGGGGGTCCAAGAGACCCAGTACTTC. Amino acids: CASSFGGVQETQYF.